The 31 T cell receptor beta chains below were found in one sample sequenced in a study of CD8 T cells in Susac syndrome. Random hexamers primed reverse transcription of 0.5 to 1 ug RNA. Via MiXCR, TCRdb re-called the immunoSEQ multiplex PCR reads, giving one row per CDR3 protein. This sample yields approximately 190,000 distinct CDR3 sequences, of which around nine tenths are seen a single time; roughly 0.087% belongs to the top ten. The sequenced sample consisted of CD4+ T cells from PBMCs. The receptors derive from a human donor with Susac syndrome.

The chain links TRBV15 to TRBJ2-1; D gene ambiguous. The germline V and J ends were trimmed by 6 bases and 0 bases, with 15 bases remaining between them. This CDR3 region has 16 residues. CDR1 and CDR2 (germline): LNHNV, YYDKDF (reference sequence). As DNA, the CDR3 is TGTGCCACCAGACCCCCGAAAGTTTTCTCCTACAATGAGCAGTTCTTC. Amino acid sequence: CATRPPKVFSYNEQFF.

The chain uses TRBV28 and TRBJ1-6; D uncertain. The CDR3 has 15 amino acids. Germline values: CDR1 MDHEN, CDR2 SYDVKM. V gave up 2 bases and J gave up 10 bases, with 15 bases separating them. CDR3 nucleotides: TGTGCCAGCAGTTTACCTCAGTTCCCGGGCTCACCCCTCCACTTT. The encoded protein is CASSLPQFPGSPLHF.

J is TRBJ1-6 and V is TRBV6-1; 7 bases are shared with TRBD1. The V gene end was trimmed by 6 bases and the J gene end by 3 bases; junction bases not matched to a gene: 8. This CDR3 region has 16 residues. Germline V gene lookup returns CDR1 MNHNS and CDR2 SASEGT. The CDR3 is CASRTNRGGYNSPLHF. CDR3 nucleotides: TGTGCCAGCAGAACCAACAGGGGTGGCTATAATTCACCCCTCCACTTT.

The CDR3 is CASSLDRGLSRKLFF. The CDR3 coding sequence is TGTGCCAGCAGCCTAGACAGGGGGCTAAGTCGGAAACTGTTTTTT. V usage is TRBV6-5 and J usage is TRBJ1-4; 10 positions agree with TRBD1. Germline V gene sequence: CDR1 MNHEY, CDR2 SVGAGI. The CDR3 runs 15 residues. Losses at the gene ends were 6 bases for V and 11 bases for J; bases not matched to a gene: 12.

The V call is TRBV4-1, the J call TRBJ1-1; D unclear. The CDR3 extends over 15 amino acids. Germline assignment: CDR1 MGHRA and CDR2 YSYEKL. Trimming cost V 0 bases and J 4 bases, with 12 bases left between them. This chain's CDR3 is CASSQDPPHGTEAFF. CDR3 nucleotide sequence: TGCGCCAGCAGCCAAGATCCCCCTCACGGCACTGAAGCTTTCTTT.

The chain uses TRBV5-1 and TRBJ2-5; weak D call: TRBD1 (6 bases). CDR3 length: 15 amino acids. The V gene lost 0 bases and the J gene lost 2 bases, with 11 bases spanning the gap. The germline gives CDR1 SGHRS, CDR2 YFSETQ. DNA for the CDR3: TGCGCCAGCAGCTTGGTTGGACAGAGTCAAGAGACCCAGTACTTC. Translating gives CASSLVGQSQETQYF.

The chain joins TRBV12-3 or TRBV12-4 to TRBJ2-2, with a weak D call TRBD2 (5 bases). V lost 10 bases and J 5 bases, leaving 14 bases between the germline ends. There are 13 residues in the CDR3. CDR3: CATGVLSTGELFF. The CDR3 DNA sequence: TGTGCCACCGGGGTCCTCTCAACCGGGGAGCTGTTTTTT.

This clonotype was found once. The CDR3: CASSERFQNGYTF. The CDR3 DNA is TGTGCCAGCAGTGAAAGGTTCCAGAATGGCTACACCTTC. The gene calls are TRBV6-1 and TRBJ1-2, with D unresolved. CDR3 length: 13 residues. The V gene lost 2 bases and the J gene lost 6 bases, with 10 bases spanning the gap. Germline V gives CDR1 MNHNS, CDR2 SASEGT.

The V and J genes are TRBV5-1 and TRBJ1-1, with 7 bases that match TRBD1. The CDR3 runs to 13 residues. The V gene end was trimmed by 8 bases and the J gene end by 1 base; junction bases not matched to a gene: 5. The germline V gene has CDR1 SGHRS and CDR2 YFSETQ. Here the CDR3 DNA reads TGCGCCAGTTTCCAGGGGGGGAACACTGAAGCTTTCTTT. It codes for CASFQGGNTEAFF.

This rearrangement joins TRBV27 to TRBJ1-1, with D possibly TRBD1 on 5 matching bases. The germline gives CDR1 MNHEY, CDR2 SMNVEV (reference sequence). The CDR3 consists of 17 residues. Deletions cut 0 bases from V and 4 bases from J, with 18 bases between. The CDR3 DNA is TGTGCCAGCAGTTTATCACCGCCAGGGCGGGTGGGCACTGAAGCTTTCTTT. Protein: CASSLSPPGRVGTEAFF.

This rearrangement joins TRBV30 to TRBJ1-2, with D uncertain. The CDR3 loop spans 12 amino acids. CDR1 and CDR2 (germline): GTSNPN, SVGIG (reference sequence). Trimming cost V 4 bases and J 7 bases, with 13 bases left between them. This CDR3 reads CAWKNPGGGYTF. The CDR3 nucleotides are TGTGCCTGGAAGAACCCGGGAGGTGGCTACACCTTC.

The V call is TRBV27, the J call TRBJ1-1; D remains ambiguous. CDR3 length: 13 amino acids. The germline CDR1 and CDR2 sequences are MNHEY and SMNVEV (reference sequence). V was cut by 5 bases and J by 0 bases, with 7 bases left in between. The CDR3 sequence: CASSLQMNTEAFF. As DNA, the CDR3 is TGTGCCAGCAGTCTACAGATGAACACTGAAGCTTTCTTT.

This chain links TRBV12-3 or TRBV12-4 with TRBJ1-1; possibly TRBD1 for D (5 bases). The length of the CDR3 is 13 residues. Trimming pared 5 bases from V and 5 bases from J, leaving 12 bases between. The CDR3 here is CASSLEQETEAFF. CDR3 sequence (DNA): TGTGCCAGCAGTCTCGAACAGGAAACTGAAGCTTTCTTT.

V is TRBV10-3 and J is TRBJ2-1; D possibly corresponds to TRBD2 (6 bases). CDR1 and CDR2 from the germline V gene are ENHRY and SYGVKD. The CDR3 contains 15 residues. V was clipped by 4 bases and J by 0 bases, with 10 bases between them. The CDR3 DNA reads as TGTGCCATCAGTGGAGTGACTAGCTCCTACAATGAGCAGTTCTTC. Encoded protein: CAISGVTSSYNEQFF.

With respect to this clonotype: The junction differs from germline at one of its ends, possibly a read error. The rearrangement links TRBV18 to TRBJ2-6; D is ambiguous. Germline loops: CDR1 KGHSH, CDR2 LQKENI. The CDR3 loop spans 11 amino acids. CDR3 protein: CASSPPTERAF. The DNA of the CDR3 is TGTGCCAGCTCACCTCCGACCGAAAGGGCTTTC.

The chain is built from TRBV21-1 and TRBJ1-1. TRBV21-1 is reported as a pseudogene. This CDR3 is built from 13 residues. CDR3 region: CASSHTQNTEAFF. CDR3 coding DNA: TGTGCCAGCAGTCACACACAGAACACTGAAGCTTTCTTT.

V is TRBV2 and J is TRBJ2-7; 8 nucleotides agree with TRBD1. The junction had 9 bases not matched to a gene; V was cut back by 4 bases and J by 1 base. CDR3 length equals 16 residues. Germline V gene sequence: CDR1 SNHLY, CDR2 FYNNEI. CDR3 DNA sequence: TGTGCCAGCAGTGCCCAGGGGGCCCTCGCTTCCTACGAGCAGTACTTC. It codes for CASSAQGALASYEQYF.

This clonotype was counted a single time. This chain uses TRBV12-3 or TRBV12-4 with TRBJ2-3; a possible D gene is TRBD1 (7 bases). V gave up 8 bases and J gave up 2 bases, with 17 bases separating them. This CDR3 is 15 amino acids long. CDR3 sequence: CASHSGRGDTDTQYF. The CDR3, as DNA: TGTGCCAGCCACAGCGGCAGGGGGGACACAGATACGCAGTATTTT.

The V call is TRBV5-1, the J call TRBJ2-7; no clear D. Germline CDR1 SGHRS, CDR2 YFSETQ. The CDR3 is 12 residues long. The V end was cut by 6 bases, the J end by 2 bases, with 9 bases between. DNA for the CDR3: TGCGCCAGCAAGGACGGTACCTACGAGCAGTACTTC. Protein product: CASKDGTYEQYF.

This chain links TRBV28 with TRBJ2-1; D is perhaps TRBD2 (5 bases). Germline V gene sequence: CDR1 MDHEN, CDR2 SYDVKM. Trimming removed 6 bases from V and 7 bases from J, with 25 bases in between. This CDR3 comprises 17 residues. The CDR3 protein is CASRQNIVRASRNEQFF. In DNA form, the CDR3 reads TGTGCCAGCAGACAGAACATCGTGAGGGCCTCTAGGAATGAGCAGTTCTTC.

CDR3 loop: CASTDRTDQPQHF. The CDR3 nucleotides read TGTGCCAGCACTGACAGGACCGATCAGCCCCAGCATTTT. The rearrangement joins TRBV6-2 or TRBV6-3 to TRBJ1-5; maybe TRBD1 (6 bases). Trimming removed 7 bases from V and 5 bases from J, with 12 bases in between. Germline loops: CDR1 MNHEY, CDR2 SVGEGT. The CDR3 is made up of 13 amino acids.

This clonotype was picked up one time. The V gene is TRBV29-1, the J gene TRBJ2-3; 9 nucleotides agree with TRBD1. Unmatched junction bases numbered 14, after V lost 3 bases and J lost 4 bases. Germline values: CDR1 SQVTM, CDR2 ANQGSEA. The CDR3 length is 17 residues. CDR3 protein: CSVDRPTGGQRADTQYF. CDR3 coding DNA: TGCAGCGTTGACCGCCCGACAGGGGGGCAGCGGGCAGATACGCAGTATTTT.

The gene calls are TRBV7-9 and TRBJ2-7; 8 bases are shared with TRBD1. This CDR3 comprises 15 residues. CDR1 is SEHNR, CDR2 FQNEAQ, per germline (reference sequence). V gave up 3 bases and J gave up 3 bases; unmatched junction bases: 7. CDR3 in amino acids: CASSFPDRVGYEQYF. CDR3 in DNA: TGTGCCAGCAGCTTCCCGGACAGGGTTGGCTACGAGCAGTACTTC. The full variable domain, rest sourced from reference TRBV7-9 and TRBJ2-7, is DTGVSQNPRHKITKRGQNVTFRCDPISEHNRLYWYRQTLGQGPEFLTYFQNEAQLEKSRLLSDRFSAERPKGSFSTLEIQRTEQGDSAMYLCASSFPDRVGYEQYFGPGTRLTVT.

Comments on this clonotype: A junction end diverges from the germline sequence, so it may reflect a read error. The V call is TRBV10-3, the J call TRBJ2-7, with 7 bases aligning to TRBD2. The CDR3 length is 15 residues. CDR1 is ENHRY and CDR2 is SYGVKD in the germline V gene. CDR3 protein: CAISEGGGSSDEQYF. Written as DNA, the CDR3 is TGTGCCATCAGTGAGGGGGGGGGAAGCTCCGACGAGCAGTACTTC.

The rearrangement joins TRBV5-6 to TRBJ1-2, with D possibly TRBD1 on 5 matching bases. The CDR3 has 16 residues. CDR1 SGHDT and CDR2 YYEEEE come from the germline V gene. The germline V and J ends were trimmed by 4 bases and 2 bases, with 18 bases remaining between them. The CDR3 sequence: CASSLGTLRFNYGYTF. CDR3 in DNA: TGTGCCAGCAGCCTCGGGACGTTACGCTTCAACTATGGCTACACCTTC.

This chain connects TRBV28 to TRBJ2-3, with TRBD2 matching 10 bases. Germline trimming cut 10 bases from V and 0 bases from J; bases unmatched to any gene: 7. Germline-derived CDR1 and CDR2 are MDHEN and SYDVKM. The length of the CDR3 is 15 residues. CDR3 bases: TGTGCCACCCGGAGCGGGAGGGCTAGCACAGATACGCAGTATTTT. It specifies CATRSGRASTDTQYF.

J is TRBJ2-1 and V is TRBV6-4; 8 nucleotides line up with TRBD1. Trimming took 5 bases from V and 2 from J; bases not matched to a gene: 5. CDR3 length equals 15 residues. The germline CDR1 and CDR2 sequences are MRHNA and SNTAGT. CDR3 loop: CASSKDRATYNEQFF. Here the CDR3 DNA reads TGTGCCAGCAGTAAGGACAGGGCTACCTACAATGAGCAGTTCTTC.

V is TRBV4-2 and J is TRBJ1-2; D gene ambiguous. Germline-derived CDR1 and CDR2 are LGHNA and YNFKEQ. The CDR3 consists of 13 residues. V gave up 0 bases and J gave up 4 bases, with 6 bases separating them. The DNA of the CDR3 is TGTGCCAGCAGCCAAGATCAAGCCTATGGCTACACCTTC. It specifies CASSQDQAYGYTF.

The chain has TRBV19 and TRBJ1-5, with D hard to call. The CDR3 consists of 15 residues. The germline gives CDR1 LNHDA, CDR2 SQIVND (reference sequence). V gave up 7 bases and J gave up 6 bases, with 19 bases separating them. As DNA, the CDR3 is TGTGCCAGTAAGACAAGTGGGATAGCAGTTCAGCCCCAGCATTTT. The encoded protein is CASKTSGIAVQPQHF.

The V and J genes are TRBV7-2 and TRBJ1-5; D is ambiguous. The CDR3 covers 13 residues. Germline values: CDR1 SGHTA, CDR2 FQGNSA. V lost 1 base to trimming and J lost 3 bases, with 4 bases between them. The CDR3 loop is CASSLDNNQPQHF. Written as DNA, the CDR3 is TGTGCCAGCAGCTTAGACAACAATCAGCCCCAGCATTTT.

The V gene is TRBV6-1, the J gene TRBJ2-4; a possible D gene is TRBD2 (7 bases). The germline V gene has CDR1 MNHNS and CDR2 SASEGT. The CDR3 loop spans 16 amino acids. V was pared by 8 bases and J by 3 bases, with 20 bases between. CDR3 amino acids: CASVIGGADIKNIQYF. CDR3 nucleotide sequence: TGTGCCAGCGTAATTGGGGGGGCCGATATCAAAAACATTCAGTACTTC.